This T cell receptor (beta chain) was sequenced for a study of OX40 agonist ivuxolimab in advanced cancers. Study-wide background: Age averaged around 58 years (range about 20 to 80), and approximately 80% were male.

Researchers took blood at baseline, on cycle 4 day 1, and on cycle 7 day 1. Germline V gene sequence: CDR1 SEHNR, CDR2 FQNEAQ (reference sequence). The CDR3 runs 15 residues. Trimming left V 9 bases short and J 7 bases short, with 24 bases between. Clones were read by immunoSEQ multiplex PCR, and TCRdb kept only the in-frame ones, dropping some. The sample carries 45,000 to 65,000 clones, 88% recorded once. In regard to this clone: Its antigen remains unidentified. The sample has other DNA sequences that encode this CDR3 too.

General study results and limits: CD8+ T cells averaged more expanded clones than CD4+.

This clonotype was sampled from an adult with an advanced solid tumor such as melanoma, head and neck, liver or kidney cancer. The sequencing here drew on CD4+ or CD8+ T cells sorted from blood, taken in a trial of the OX40 agonist ivuxolimab. J is TRBJ1-2 and V is TRBV7-9, with no clear D. The CDR3 sequence is CASSPSRRDVSGYTF. As DNA, the CDR3 is TGTGCCAGTAGCCCCTCTCGGAGGGATGTGAGTGGCTACACCTTC.